This passage covers 25 T cell receptor beta chains from one sample sequenced in a study of regulatory T cells in long-lasting Graves disease. Time point specified: newly diagnosed GD, antithyroid drugs for less than 3 months. Construction of the TCR library relied on RNA isolated from PBMCs. Sequencing libraries for TCR beta were prepared with iRepertoire HTBI primers and Arm-PCR of CDR3 regions. TCRdb called the multiplex PCR reads again in MiXCR, with one record for every CDR3 protein. The table includes 400,000 to 500,000 distinct CDR3 sequences, about 15% detected once. These data were also reused for a study on T cells in Graves' hyperthyroidism and ophthalmopathy.

Sequencing was performed on peripheral blood mononuclear cells (PBMCs), taken at new diagnosis, from a patient treated with antithyroid drugs. These receptors were collected from a young woman with Graves disease.

The chain joins TRBV4-2 to TRBJ1-2, with D possibly being TRBD1 (5 bases). Trimming took 4 bases from V and 4 from J, leaving 19 bases between them. CDR1 is LGHNA, CDR2 YNFKEQ, per germline. This CDR3 has 16 residues. CDR3 nucleotides: TGTGCCAGCAGCCCAGACCGACAGTCTGACCTCTATGGCTACACCTTC. Translating gives CASSPDRQSDLYGYTF.

This clonotype was found a few times. The rearrangement uses TRBV29-1 and TRBJ1-1, with D maybe TRBD1 (6 bases). This CDR3 has 11 residues. The germline V and J ends were trimmed by 6 bases and 11 bases, with 16 bases remaining between them. CDR1 is SQVTM and CDR2 is ANQGSEA in the germline V gene. CDR3 DNA sequence: TGCAGCGTGCTACAGGGAAATTCGGCTTTCTTT. Its translation is CSVLQGNSAFF.

This clonotype was observed a few times. The chain uses TRBV7-9 and TRBJ2-2, with D possibly being TRBD2 (6 bases). V shed 5 bases and J shed 6 bases, with 16 bases lying between them. Germline-derived CDR1 and CDR2 are SEHNR and FQNEAQ (reference sequence). This CDR3 region has 15 residues. DNA of the CDR3: TGTGCCAGCAGCCACCTGGATAGGGAGGCCGGGGAGCTGTTTTTT. It yields the protein CASSHLDREAGELFF.

The table lists this clonotype with many counts. The chain uses TRBV6-1 and TRBJ1-1; D is possibly TRBD1 (5 bases). The CDR3 runs 13 residues. The V gene lost 6 bases and the J gene lost 7 bases, with 15 bases spanning the gap. The germline CDR1 and CDR2 sequences are MNHNS and SASEGT. The CDR3 sequence: CASSPSRGSEAFF. Here the CDR3 DNA reads TGTGCCAGCAGCCCGTCGAGGGGTAGTGAAGCTTTCTTT.

This clonotype was seen repeatedly, ten times or more. CDR3 in amino acids: CASSPLRGTGVSGANVLTF. CDR3 nucleotide sequence: TGTGCCAGCAGCCCCCTTCGCGGGACAGGCGTCTCTGGGGCCAACGTCCTGACTTTC. The rearrangement uses TRBV12-3 or TRBV12-4 and TRBJ2-6, with 8 nucleotides matching TRBD1. The trim removed 6 bases at V and 0 bases at J, leaving 13 bases unmatched. The CDR3 covers 19 residues.

This clonotype was recorded at least ten times. This sequence joins TRBV6-5 and TRBJ1-2; maybe TRBD1 (6 bases). Germline loops: CDR1 MNHEY, CDR2 SVGAGI. The CDR3 contains 16 residues. The V end was cut by 2 bases, the J end by 3 bases, with 16 bases between. CDR3 nucleotides: TGTGCCAGCAGTTACCGCGGGGTGGGGGCGTACTATGGCTACACCTTC. Its protein product is CASSYRGVGAYYGYTF.

This chain links TRBV20-1 with TRBJ2-7; 9 nucleotides line up with TRBD2. The germline V gene encodes CDR1 DFQATT and CDR2 SNEGSKA (reference sequence). The CDR3 contains 15 residues. V trimming: 3 bases; J trimming: 2 bases; junction bases outside the gene matches: 8. The CDR3 sequence is CSASELSGRTYEQYF. The CDR3, as DNA: TGCAGTGCTAGTGAACTTAGCGGGAGAACCTACGAGCAGTACTTC.

The chain is built from TRBV7-2 and TRBJ2-1; D unresolved. Trimming cost V 1 base and J 5 bases, with 12 bases left between them. CDR1 and CDR2 (germline): SGHTA, FQGNSA. The CDR3 loop spans 15 amino acids. The CDR3 is CASSLDILPNNEQFF. The CDR3, as DNA: TGTGCCAGCAGCTTAGACATTTTACCAAACAATGAGCAGTTCTTC.

In this sample, this clonotype turned up many times. V is TRBV7-6 and J is TRBJ2-7; D may correspond to TRBD1 or TRBD2 (7 bases each). This CDR3 has 15 amino acids. The germline V gene encodes CDR1 SGHVS and CDR2 FNYEAQ. Trimming cost V 5 bases and J 0 bases, with 14 bases left between them. CDR3 sequence reads: CASSRTGDYSYEQYF. The CDR3 nucleotides are TGTGCCAGCAGCCGTACAGGGGACTACTCCTACGAGCAGTACTTC.

This clonotype showed up many times. V gene TRBV2 combines with J gene TRBJ2-1, with 7 bases fitting TRBD1. The CDR3 loop spans 15 amino acids. Germline V gives CDR1 SNHLY, CDR2 FYNNEI. Trimming at V came to 10 bases and at J to 8 bases, leaving 17 bases not matched to a gene. This CDR3 reads CAIRGTGDGFDEQFF. The CDR3 bases are TGTGCCATCCGAGGAACAGGGGACGGTTTCGATGAGCAGTTCTTC. The full variable domain, rest sourced from reference TRBV2 and TRBJ2-1, is EPEVTQTPSHQVTQMGQEVILRCVPISNHLYFYWYRQILGQKVEFLVSFYNNEISEKSEIFDDQFSVERPDGSNFTLKIRSTKLEDSAMYFCAIRGTGDGFDEQFFGPGTRLTVL.

The chain employs TRBV24-1 and TRBJ2-3; D might be TRBD2 (5 bases). The germline V gene encodes CDR1 KGHDR and CDR2 SFDVKD. CDR3 length: 11 amino acids. The V and J ends lost 5 bases and 11 bases respectively, with 10 bases between them. CDR3 region: CATSGGLVQYF. The CDR3 region has the DNA TGTGCCACCAGTGGTGGACTTGTGCAGTATTTT.

The rearrangement links TRBV5-1 to TRBJ2-3; 14 bases fit TRBD2. The CDR3 loop spans 16 amino acids. Germline CDR1 SGHRS, CDR2 YFSETQ. With 5 bases clipped from V and 4 bases from J, the junction kept 6 bases outside the gene matches. CDR3 coding DNA: TGCGCCAGCAGTTCCTCGGGACTAGCGGGAGCAGATACGCAGTATTTT. As protein: CASSSSGLAGADTQYF.

This clonotype was seen at least ten times. V usage is TRBV11-2 and J usage is TRBJ2-1; TRBD1 agrees at 8 bases. From germline, CDR1 is SGHAT and CDR2 FQNNGV. The CDR3 totals 14 residues. The V segment lost 2 bases and the J segment 6 bases; nucleotides outside the gene matches: 3. CDR3 residues: CASSLRTGINEQFF. DNA for the CDR3: TGTGCCAGCAGCTTAAGGACAGGGATCAATGAGCAGTTCTTC.

This clonotype was seen more than once but under ten times. The chain links TRBV6-5 to TRBJ1-1, with D unresolved. From germline, CDR1 is MNHEY and CDR2 SVGAGI. The V end lost 1 base, the J end lost 6 bases, and 9 bases lay between the germline ends. The CDR3 runs 13 residues. CDR3 sequence (DNA): TGTGCCAGCAGTTACTGGCGAAACGCTGAAGCTTTCTTT. Translation gives CASSYWRNAEAFF.

Ten or more counts support this clonotype. Written as DNA, the CDR3 is TGCAGTGCTAGAGCACAAGACAGGCCGGATACCGGGGAGCTGTTTTTT. Residues: CSARAQDRPDTGELFF. The rearrangement uses TRBV20-1 and TRBJ2-2; maybe TRBD1 (6 bases). CDR1 is DFQATT and CDR2 is SNEGSKA in the germline V gene (reference sequence). CDR3 length: 16 amino acids. V was pared by 1 base and J by 5 bases, with 17 bases between.

This clonotype appeared many times. V gene TRBV6-2 or TRBV6-3 combines with J gene TRBJ1-1, with TRBD1 as a possible D gene (6 bases). The CDR3 spans 12 residues. Germline values: CDR1 MNHEY, CDR2 SVGEGT. V was pared by 7 bases and J by 7 bases, with 13 bases between. The CDR3 DNA reads TGTGCCAGCAACCACCAAGGGGGTGAAGCTTTCTTT. Translated: CASNHQGGEAFF.

The sample holds a few counts of this clonotype. The chain uses TRBV4-3 and TRBJ2-5; D unresolved. The germline gives CDR1 LGHNA, CDR2 YSLEER. Trimming pared 0 bases from V and 1 base from J, leaving 12 bases between. The CDR3 totals 16 residues. The CDR3 spells CASSQDWANLQETQYF. The CDR3 DNA reads as TGCGCCAGCAGCCAAGATTGGGCGAATCTCCAAGAGACCCAGTACTTC.

Of note for this clonotype: Given a much more abundant clone one base away, this may be a read error. J is TRBJ1-1 and V is TRBV6-9; D gene unclear. The V end was cut by 3 bases, the J end by 2 bases, with 13 bases between. This CDR3 is 15 amino acids long. The germline CDR1 and CDR2 sequences are MNHGY and SVAAGI. The CDR3 loop is CASSYLLGTNTEAFF. The CDR3 coding sequence is TGTGCCAGCAGTTACCTACTCGGCACTAACACTGAAGCTTTCTTT.

This clonotype was seen many times. The chain is built from TRBV18 and TRBJ1-5; possible D gene TRBD1, 5 bases. Germline V lookup: CDR1 KGHSH, CDR2 LQKENI. Deletions cut 6 bases from V and 7 bases from J, with 22 bases between. The CDR3 contains 16 residues. CDR3 sequence reads: CASSLNSPSSGQPQHF. The CDR3 coding sequence is TGTGCCAGCTCGCTAAACTCCCCCTCCTCAGGGCAGCCCCAGCATTTT. Variable domain in full (rest from reference TRBV18 and TRBJ1-5): NAGVMQNPRHLVRRRGQEARLRCSPMKGHSHVYWYRQLPEEGLKFMVYLQKENIIDESGMPKERFSAEFPKEGPSILRIQQVVRGDSAAYFCASSLNSPSSGQPQHFGDGTRLSIL.

V gene TRBV27 combines with J gene TRBJ1-2; 8 nucleotides align to TRBD1. The ends lost 4 bases at V and 6 bases at J; junction bases unmatched: 7. The CDR3 runs 14 residues. Germline CDR1 and CDR2: MNHEY and SMNVEV (reference sequence). CDR3: CASSSTRTGHGYTF. The CDR3, as DNA: TGTGCCAGCAGTTCAACCCGGACAGGGCATGGCTACACCTTC.

This clonotype was picked up many times. V usage is TRBV28 and J usage is TRBJ2-1; possible D gene TRBD2, 6 bases. Germline-derived CDR1 and CDR2 are MDHEN and SYDVKM. V lost 7 bases and J 0 bases, leaving 13 bases between the germline ends. The CDR3 sequence is 15 residues long. This CDR3 reads CASKSFGGSYNEQFF. CDR3 DNA: TGTGCCAGCAAAAGTTTCGGGGGCTCCTACAATGAGCAGTTCTTC.

The sample holds many counts of this clonotype. This chain connects TRBV27 to TRBJ2-7; TRBD2 agrees at 9 bases. With 5 bases clipped from V and 5 bases from J, the junction kept 13 bases outside the gene matches. The germline gives CDR1 MNHEY, CDR2 SMNVEV (reference sequence). The CDR3 loop spans 16 amino acids. CDR3 sequence: CASSPHSAGGPDEQYF. The CDR3 DNA follows: TGTGCCAGCAGTCCACACTCGGCGGGAGGGCCTGACGAGCAGTACTTC.

The rearrangement uses TRBV4-2 and TRBJ2-1, with D maybe TRBD2 (6 bases). This CDR3 comprises 18 residues. V was clipped by 2 bases and J by 7 bases, with 24 bases between them. CDR1 and CDR2 (germline): LGHNA, YNFKEQ. The CDR3 DNA reads TGTGCCAGCAGCCAAATTGTCCCGTTGGGACTCCGGGTAAATGAGCAGTTCTTC. Residues: CASSQIVPLGLRVNEQFF.

This chain links TRBV18 with TRBJ1-1, with TRBD1 as a possible D gene (5 bases). Trimming took off 3 bases at V and 6 bases at J, with 11 bases between the two ends. There are 13 residues in the CDR3. CDR1 is KGHSH, CDR2 LQKENI, per germline. The CDR3 DNA reads as TGTGCCAGCTCACCCGGGACGGCAGCTGAAGCTTTCTTT. It translates to CASSPGTAAEAFF.

This clonotype was counted only a few times. The chain recombines TRBV9 with TRBJ1-2; D is perhaps TRBD1 (5 bases). Trimming removed 0 bases at V and 8 bases at J, with 11 bases between. This CDR3 is 13 amino acids long. Looked up from germline, CDR1 is SGDLS and CDR2 is YYNGEE. DNA for the CDR3: TGTGCCAGCAGCGTAGAACAGGCGAGAGGCTACACCTTC. This codes for CASSVEQARGYTF.